This T cell receptor beta chain was observed in a study of radiotherapy plus CTLA-4 blockade in lung cancer. Sequencing used immunoSEQ multiplex PCR; TCRdb keeps in-frame clones, though not all of them. The sample lists tens of thousands of clones, about 77% occurring once. A word on this clone: The target antigen is unknown.

Germline V gene sequence: CDR1 SQVTM, CDR2 ANQGSEA. The CDR3 loop spans 14 amino acids. The V and J ends lost 2 bases and 10 bases, in that order; junction bases with no gene match: 6. Findings and caveats of the study: Some TCR clones had been derived from tumors. These clones expanded in peripheral blood after radiotherapy plus ipilimumab.

This chain joins TRBV29-1 and TRBJ2-3; TRBD2 matches 13 bases. The starting material was peripheral blood, obtained from a patient treated with radiotherapy plus ipilimumab. This clonotype originated in a human donor with non-small cell lung cancer whose response to radiotherapy plus ipilimumab could not be evaluated. The CDR3 coding sequence is TGCAGCGTTGAAAAACTAGCGGGGGGGCAGGCGCAGTATTTT. Its translation: CSVEKLAGGQAQYF.